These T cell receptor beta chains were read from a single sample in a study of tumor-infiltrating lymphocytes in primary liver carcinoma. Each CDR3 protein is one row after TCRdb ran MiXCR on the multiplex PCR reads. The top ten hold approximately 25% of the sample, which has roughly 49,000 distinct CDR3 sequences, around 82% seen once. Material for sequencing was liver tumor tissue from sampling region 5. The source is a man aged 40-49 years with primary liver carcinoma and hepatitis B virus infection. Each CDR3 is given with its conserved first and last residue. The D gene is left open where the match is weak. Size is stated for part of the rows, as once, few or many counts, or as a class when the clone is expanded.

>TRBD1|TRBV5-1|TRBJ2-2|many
TGCGCCAGCAGCTTGAGGACAGGGATAACCGGGGAGCTGTTTTTT
CASSLRTGITGELFF
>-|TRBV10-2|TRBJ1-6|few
TGCACCAGTAGTGAGTCCACGGTTAATTCACCCCTCCACTTT
CTSSESTVNSPLHF
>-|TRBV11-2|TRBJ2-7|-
TGTGCAAGCACCCGTTGGAGTTCCACCTACGAGCAGTACTTC
CASTRWSSTYEQYF
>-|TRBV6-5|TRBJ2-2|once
TGTGCCAGTAGTTGCCAGGACACCGGGGATCTGTTTTTT
CASSCQDTGDLFF
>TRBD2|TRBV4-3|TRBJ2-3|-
TGCGCTAGCAGCCAAGACCTTCCCTCCGGGACTAGCGGGAGAGCAGATACGCGGTATTTT
CASSQDLPSGTSGRADTRYF
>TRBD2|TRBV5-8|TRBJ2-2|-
TGTACCAGCAGCCTGGAGGTTGTAGCGGGGACCACCGGGGAGCTGTTTTTT
CTSSLEVVAGTTGELFF
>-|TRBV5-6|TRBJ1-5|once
TGTGCCAGCAGCTTGATGGGGGGGCCTAGCAATCAGTCCCAGCATTTT
CASSLMGGPSNQSQHF
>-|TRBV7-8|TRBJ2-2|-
TGTGCCAGCAACTACAGGGTCAGCACCGGGGAGCTGTTTTTT
CASNYRVSTGELFF
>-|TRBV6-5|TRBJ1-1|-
TGTGCCAGCAGTGGGACACACACTGAAGCTTTCTTT
CASSGTHTEAFF
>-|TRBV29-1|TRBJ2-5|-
TGCAGCGTTGAATCCGCGGGTAGATTGGAGACCCAGTACTTC
CSVESAGRLETQYF
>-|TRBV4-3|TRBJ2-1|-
TGCGTCAGCAGCCTGGACAGAGGGTGGAATGAGCAGTTCTTC
CVSSLDRGWNEQFF
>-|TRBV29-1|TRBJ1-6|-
TGCAGCGCTTGGTGTAACAATTCATCCCTCCACTTT
CSAWCNNSSLHF
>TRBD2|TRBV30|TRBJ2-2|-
TGTGCCTGGACCGAGGGACTAGCGGGGGGCAGGGAGTTGTTTTTT
CAWTEGLAGGRELFF
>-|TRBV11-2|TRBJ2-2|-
TGTGCAAGCAGCCTCCGGTACAGGAGTATCGTGGAGCTGTTTTTT
CASSLRYRSIVELFF
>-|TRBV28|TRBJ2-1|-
TGTGCCAGTATCCCCCGGGAGCGGTGGGGCTACAATGAGCAGTTCTTC
CASIPRERWGYNEQFF
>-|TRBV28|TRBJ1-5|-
TGTGCTAGCGGTCCCCCAGGACTTAGCAATCAGCCTCAGCATTTT
CASGPPGLSNQPQHF
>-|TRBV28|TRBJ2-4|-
TGTGCCAGCAGTCAACCGGACTGTATAGCCAAAAACGTTCAGTACTTC
CASSQPDCIAKNVQYF
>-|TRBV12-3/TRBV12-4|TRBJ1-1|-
TGTGCCAGTAACTCTTCCGATGCGAACACTGAAGCTTCCTTT
CASNSSDANTEASF
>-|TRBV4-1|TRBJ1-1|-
TGCGCCAGCAGCCTCGGGACTGGGGCCCTGGACACTGAAGCTTTCTTT
CASSLGTGALDTEAFF
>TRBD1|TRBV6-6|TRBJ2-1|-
TGTGCCAGCAGGCCAGGGGGTGAGCAGTTATTC
CASRPGGEQLF
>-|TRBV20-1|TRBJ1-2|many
TGCAGTGCTAGAAAAGGGCTTTCGTCTGGCTACACCTTC
CSARKGLSSGYTF
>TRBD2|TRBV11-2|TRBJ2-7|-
TGTGCCAGTAGCTCACTAGCGGGAGTTTACGAGCAGTACTTC
CASSSLAGVYEQYF
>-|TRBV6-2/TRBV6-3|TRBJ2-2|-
TGTGCCAACAGTTACAATGGGATTGGACCCACTGGGGAGCTGTTTTTT
CANSYNGIGPTGELFF
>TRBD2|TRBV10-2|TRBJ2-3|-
TGCGCCAGCAGCTACACTAGCGGGAGAATGTATTTT
CASSYTSGRMYF